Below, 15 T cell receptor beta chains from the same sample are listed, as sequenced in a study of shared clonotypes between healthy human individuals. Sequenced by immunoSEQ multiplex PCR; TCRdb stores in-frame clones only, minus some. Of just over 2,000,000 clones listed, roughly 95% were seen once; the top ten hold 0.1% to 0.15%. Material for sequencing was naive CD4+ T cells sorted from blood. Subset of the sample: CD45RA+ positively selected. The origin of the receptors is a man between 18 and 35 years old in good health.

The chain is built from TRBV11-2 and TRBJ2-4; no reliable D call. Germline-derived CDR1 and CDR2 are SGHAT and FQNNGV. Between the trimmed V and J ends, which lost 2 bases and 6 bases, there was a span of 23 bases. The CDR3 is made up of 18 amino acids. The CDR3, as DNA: TGTGCCAGCAGCTTATCAACAACAGCAACCCTGACCAGAAACATTCAGTACTTC. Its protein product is CASSLSTTATLTRNIQYF.

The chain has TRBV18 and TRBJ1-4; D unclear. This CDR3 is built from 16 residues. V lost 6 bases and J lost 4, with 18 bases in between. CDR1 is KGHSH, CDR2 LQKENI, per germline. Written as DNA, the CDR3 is TGTGCCAGCTCCCCCAACCCGGGCTTCATTAATGAAAAACTGTTTTTT. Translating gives CASSPNPGFINEKLFF.

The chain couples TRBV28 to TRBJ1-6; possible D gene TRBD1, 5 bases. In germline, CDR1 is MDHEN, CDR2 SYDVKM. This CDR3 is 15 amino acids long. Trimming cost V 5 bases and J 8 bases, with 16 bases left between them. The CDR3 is CASSPRGSFYSPLHF. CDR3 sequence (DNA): TGTGCCAGCAGTCCGAGGGGCTCCTTTTATTCACCCCTCCACTTT.

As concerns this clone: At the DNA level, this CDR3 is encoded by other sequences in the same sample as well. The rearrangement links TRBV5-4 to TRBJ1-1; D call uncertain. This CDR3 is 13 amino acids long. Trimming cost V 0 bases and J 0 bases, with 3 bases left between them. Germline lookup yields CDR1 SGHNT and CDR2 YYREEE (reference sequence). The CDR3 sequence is CASSLDVNTEAFF. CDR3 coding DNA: TGTGCCAGCAGCTTGGACGTGAACACTGAAGCTTTCTTT.

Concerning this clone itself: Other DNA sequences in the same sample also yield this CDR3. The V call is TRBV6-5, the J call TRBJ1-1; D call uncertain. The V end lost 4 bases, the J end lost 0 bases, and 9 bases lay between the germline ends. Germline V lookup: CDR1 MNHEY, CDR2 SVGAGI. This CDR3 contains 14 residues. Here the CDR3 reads CASSSRLVNTEAFF. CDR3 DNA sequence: TGTGCCAGCAGTTCCCGGTTGGTGAACACTGAAGCTTTCTTT.

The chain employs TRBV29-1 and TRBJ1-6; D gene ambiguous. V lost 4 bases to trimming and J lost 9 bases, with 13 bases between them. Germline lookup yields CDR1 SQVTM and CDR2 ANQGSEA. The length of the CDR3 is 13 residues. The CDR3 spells CSVAPAVGSPLHF. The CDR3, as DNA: TGCAGCGTTGCACCCGCCGTCGGTTCACCCCTCCACTTT.

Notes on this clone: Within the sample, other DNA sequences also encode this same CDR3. As DNA, the CDR3 is TGCGCCAGCAGCCTGGGACAGACTAATGAAAAACTGTTTTTT. Protein sequence: CASSLGQTNEKLFF. The gene calls are TRBV5-1 and TRBJ1-4; 7 bases are a match to TRBD1. CDR1 and CDR2 from the germline V gene are SGHRS and YFSETQ. The CDR3 covers 14 residues. V lost 4 bases, J lost 2 bases, and 2 bases stayed unmatched.

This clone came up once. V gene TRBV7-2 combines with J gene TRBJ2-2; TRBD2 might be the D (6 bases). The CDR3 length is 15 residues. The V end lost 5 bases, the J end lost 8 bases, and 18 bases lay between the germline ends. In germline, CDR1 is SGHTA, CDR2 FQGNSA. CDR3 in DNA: TGTGCCAGCAGCCCTCGGACTATTATTAAGGGGGAGCTGTTTTTT. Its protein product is CASSPRTIIKGELFF.

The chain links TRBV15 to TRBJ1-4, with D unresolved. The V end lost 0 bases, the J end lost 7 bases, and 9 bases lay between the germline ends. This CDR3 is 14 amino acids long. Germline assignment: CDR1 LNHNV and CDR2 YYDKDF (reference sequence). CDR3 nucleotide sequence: TGTGCCACCAGCAGAGATGTCGGACCTGAAAAACTGTTTTTT. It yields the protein CATSRDVGPEKLFF.

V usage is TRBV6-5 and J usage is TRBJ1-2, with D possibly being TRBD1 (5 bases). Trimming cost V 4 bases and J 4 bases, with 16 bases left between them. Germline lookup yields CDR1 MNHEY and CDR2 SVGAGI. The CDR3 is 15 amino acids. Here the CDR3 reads CASSSLGGAAYGYTF. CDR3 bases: TGTGCCAGCAGTTCCTTGGGAGGGGCGGCCTATGGCTACACCTTC.

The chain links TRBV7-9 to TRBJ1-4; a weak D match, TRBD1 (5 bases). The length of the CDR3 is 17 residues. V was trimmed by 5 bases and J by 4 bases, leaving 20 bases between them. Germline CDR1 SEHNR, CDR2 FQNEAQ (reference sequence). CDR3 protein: CASSAARGDGRNEKLFF. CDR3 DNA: TGTGCCAGCAGCGCTGCCCGCGGGGACGGGCGTAATGAAAAACTGTTTTTT.

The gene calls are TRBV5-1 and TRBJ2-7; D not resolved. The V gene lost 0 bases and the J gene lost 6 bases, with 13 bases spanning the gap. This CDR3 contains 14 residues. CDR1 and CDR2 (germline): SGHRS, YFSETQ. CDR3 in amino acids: CASSLEGPRPEQYF. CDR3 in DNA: TGCGCCAGCAGCTTGGAGGGCCCCCGGCCCGAGCAGTACTTC. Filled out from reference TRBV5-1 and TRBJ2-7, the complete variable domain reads KAGVTQTPRYLIKTRGQQVTLSCSPISGHRSVSWYQQTPGQGLQFLFEYFSETQRNKGNFPGRFSGRQFSNSRSEMNVSTLELGDSALYLCASSLEGPRPEQYFGPGTRLTVT.

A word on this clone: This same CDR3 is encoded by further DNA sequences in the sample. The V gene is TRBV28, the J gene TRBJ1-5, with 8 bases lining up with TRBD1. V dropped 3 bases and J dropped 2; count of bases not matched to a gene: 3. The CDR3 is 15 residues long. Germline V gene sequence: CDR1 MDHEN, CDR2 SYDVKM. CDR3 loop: CASSLGTGGNQPQHF. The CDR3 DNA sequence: TGTGCCAGCAGTTTGGGGACAGGCGGCAATCAGCCCCAGCATTTT.

The CDR3 DNA reads as TGTGCCAGTAGTATGTTGACCGGGACAGTGCACGAGCAGTACTTC. Its translation: CASSMLTGTVHEQYF. The rearrangement uses TRBV19 and TRBJ2-7; 7 positions agree with TRBD1. The CDR3 loop spans 15 amino acids. Germline V gene sequence: CDR1 LNHDA, CDR2 SQIVND (reference sequence). V shed 3 bases and J 5 bases; nucleotides not matched to a gene: 10.

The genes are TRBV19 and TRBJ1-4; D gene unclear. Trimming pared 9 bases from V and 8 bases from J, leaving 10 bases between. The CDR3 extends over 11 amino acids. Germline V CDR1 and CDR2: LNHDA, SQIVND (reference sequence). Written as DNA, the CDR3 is TGTGCCAGCAGGTCTGGCGAAAAACTGTTTTTT. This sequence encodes CASRSGEKLFF.